Listed here are 9 T cell receptor beta chains from one sample, sequenced in a study of CD4 T cells in relation to SARS-CoV-2 and coronaviruses. No cognate antigen is known for these TCRs. Before the COVID-19 pandemic, during about 2010-2018, CD4+ T cells were taken from unexposed donors. The cells were cultured for around ten days before CD4+ T cells were isolated. The repertoire was sequenced with immunoSEQ multiplex PCR; TCRdb's copy has only in-frame clones and lacks some. The repertoire holds around 20,000 clones, with about 60% as singletons. Specimen: CD4+ T cells from PBMCs, cultured in vitro. Source of these receptors: a human donor in good health.

The rearrangement uses TRBV27 and TRBJ2-7; a weak D match, TRBD2 (6 bases). This CDR3 spans 15 amino acids. V was pared by 2 bases and J by 1 base, with 12 bases between. Germline values: CDR1 MNHEY, CDR2 SMNVEV (reference sequence). The CDR3 region is CASSLRSGRSYEQYF. Here the CDR3 DNA reads TGTGCCAGCAGTTTACGTTCAGGGAGGTCCTACGAGCAGTACTTC.

This clone was detected a few times. This chain joins TRBV29-1 and TRBJ1-4; possibly TRBD1 for D (5 bases). Trimming took off 5 bases at V and 6 bases at J, with 13 bases between the two ends. The germline CDR1 and CDR2 sequences are SQVTM and ANQGSEA. This CDR3 comprises 13 residues. This chain's CDR3 is CSVTDSSHEKLFF. The CDR3 coding sequence is TGCAGCGTTACCGACAGCTCCCATGAAAAACTGTTTTTT.

The chain combines TRBV18 with TRBJ1-3; D unclear. The CDR3 sequence is 18 residues long. V shed 1 base and J shed 0 bases, with 16 bases lying between them. CDR1 and CDR2 from the germline V gene are KGHSH and LQKENI. CDR3 in amino acids: CASSPLPDGLTSGNTIYF. The CDR3 nucleotides are TGTGCCAGCTCACCACTTCCGGACGGCTTGACCTCTGGAAACACCATATATTTT.

The chain recombines TRBV29-1 with TRBJ1-2, with a tentative D call TRBD1 (5 bases). This CDR3 is built from 11 residues. V gave up 6 bases and J gave up 8 bases, with 13 bases separating them. The germline V gene encodes CDR1 SQVTM and CDR2 ANQGSEA. The CDR3 spells CSVGDPYGYTF. In nucleotides, the CDR3 is TGCAGCGTGGGGGACCCCTACGGCTACACCTTC.

This clone was recorded only once. This chain joins TRBV29-1 and TRBJ2-5; weak D call: TRBD2 (6 bases). The germline CDR1 and CDR2 sequences are SQVTM and ANQGSEA. The CDR3 spans 12 residues. V was shortened by 6 bases and J by 4 bases, with 12 bases between the two germline ends. The CDR3 protein is CSVRELGETQYF. In DNA form, the CDR3 reads TGCAGCGTCCGGGAGTTGGGAGAGACCCAGTACTTC.

This sequence joins TRBV5-1 and TRBJ2-1; 11 bases agree with TRBD2. The CDR3 is 17 residues long. V lost 2 bases and J lost 2; bases outside the gene matches: 6. The V gene's germline CDR1 is SGHRS and CDR2 YFSETQ. The DNA for the CDR3 is TGCGCCAGCAGCTTCACTAGCGGGAGATTGACCTACAATGAGCAGTTCTTC. Translated: CASSFTSGRLTYNEQFF.

On this clone: One junction end does not reproduce the germline sequence, and a read error may be involved. The V gene is TRBV6-6, the J gene TRBJ2-1; maybe TRBD2 (6 bases). The CDR3 spans 15 residues. The germline gives CDR1 MNHNY, CDR2 SVGAGI (reference sequence). Here the CDR3 DNA reads TGTGCCAGCAGTTACTCCCCGGAGGGTTCCAATGAGCAATTCTTC. Encoded protein: CASSYSPEGSNEQFF.

This clone was counted a few times. The V and J genes are TRBV5-1 and TRBJ2-7; a weak D match, TRBD2 (5 bases). CDR1 and CDR2 (germline): SGHRS, YFSETQ. The CDR3 spans 14 residues. Trimming cost V 0 bases and J 6 bases, with 13 bases left between them. CDR3: CASSLAGPGSEQYF. CDR3 bases: TGCGCCAGCAGCTTGGCCGGACCGGGGTCCGAGCAGTACTTC.

This chain joins TRBV27 and TRBJ1-1, with D uncertain. The CDR3 totals 16 residues. Trimming left V 3 bases short and J 0 bases short, with 14 bases between. Germline CDR1 MNHEY, CDR2 SMNVEV (reference sequence). The CDR3: CASSFAVGQVNTEAFF. CDR3 DNA sequence: TGTGCCAGCAGTTTCGCGGTTGGGCAGGTGAACACTGAAGCTTTCTTT.